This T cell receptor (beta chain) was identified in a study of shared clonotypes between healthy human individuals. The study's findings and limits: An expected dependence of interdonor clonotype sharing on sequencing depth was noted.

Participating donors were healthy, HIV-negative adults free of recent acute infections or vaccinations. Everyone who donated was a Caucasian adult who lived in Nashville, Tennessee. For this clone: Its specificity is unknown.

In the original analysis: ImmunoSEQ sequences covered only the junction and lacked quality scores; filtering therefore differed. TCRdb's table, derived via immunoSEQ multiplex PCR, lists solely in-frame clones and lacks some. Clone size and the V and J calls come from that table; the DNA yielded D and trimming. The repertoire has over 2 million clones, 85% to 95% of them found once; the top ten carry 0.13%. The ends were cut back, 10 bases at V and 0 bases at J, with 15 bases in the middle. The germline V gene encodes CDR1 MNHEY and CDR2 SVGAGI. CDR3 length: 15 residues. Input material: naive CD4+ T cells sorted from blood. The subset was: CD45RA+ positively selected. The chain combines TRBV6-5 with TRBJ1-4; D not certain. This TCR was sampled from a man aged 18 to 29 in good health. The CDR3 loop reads CATRAGGATNEKLFF. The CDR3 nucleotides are TGTGCCACGAGGGCTGGTGGTGCAACTAATGAAAAACTGTTTTTT.